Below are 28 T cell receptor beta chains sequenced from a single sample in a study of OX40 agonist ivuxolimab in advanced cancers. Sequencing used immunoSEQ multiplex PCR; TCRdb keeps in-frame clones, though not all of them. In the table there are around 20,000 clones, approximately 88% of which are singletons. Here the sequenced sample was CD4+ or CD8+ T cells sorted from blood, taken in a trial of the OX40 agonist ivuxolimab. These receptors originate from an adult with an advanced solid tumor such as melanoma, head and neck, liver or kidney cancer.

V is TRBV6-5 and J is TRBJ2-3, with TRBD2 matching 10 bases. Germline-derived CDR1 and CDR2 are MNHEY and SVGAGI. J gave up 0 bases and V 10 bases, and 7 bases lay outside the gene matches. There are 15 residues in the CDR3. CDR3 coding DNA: TGTGCCACCCGCCAGACTAGCGGGAGCACAGATACGCAGTATTTT. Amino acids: CATRQTSGSTDTQYF.

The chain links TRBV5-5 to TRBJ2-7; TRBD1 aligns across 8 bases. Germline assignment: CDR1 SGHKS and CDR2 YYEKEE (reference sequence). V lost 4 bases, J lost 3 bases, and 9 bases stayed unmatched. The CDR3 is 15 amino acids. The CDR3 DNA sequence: TGTGCCAGCAGCCCATCGGGACAGGTCCTCTACGAGCAGTACTTC. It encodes CASSPSGQVLYEQYF.

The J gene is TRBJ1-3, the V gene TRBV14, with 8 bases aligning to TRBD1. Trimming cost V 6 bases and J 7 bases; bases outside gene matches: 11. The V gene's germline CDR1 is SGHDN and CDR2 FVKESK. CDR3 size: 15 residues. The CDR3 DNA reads TGTGCCAGCAGTCCGGAGAACAGGGGGTTGAACACCATATATTTT. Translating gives CASSPENRGLNTIYF.

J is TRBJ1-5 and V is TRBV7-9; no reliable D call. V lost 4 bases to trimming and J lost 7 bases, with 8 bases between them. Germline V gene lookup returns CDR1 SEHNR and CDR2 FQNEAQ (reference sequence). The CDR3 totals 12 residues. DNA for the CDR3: TGTGCCAGCAGCTCGCAATACCAGCCCCAGCATTTT. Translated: CASSSQYQPQHF.

The CDR3 region is CASSPQPEMGTEAFF. The CDR3 bases are TGCGCCAGCAGCCCCCAACCGGAAATGGGCACTGAAGCTTTCTTT. The chain is built from TRBV5-1 and TRBJ1-1; D call uncertain. The CDR3 loop spans 15 amino acids. Deletions cut 4 bases from V and 4 bases from J, with 17 bases between. Germline V CDR1 and CDR2: SGHRS, YFSETQ.

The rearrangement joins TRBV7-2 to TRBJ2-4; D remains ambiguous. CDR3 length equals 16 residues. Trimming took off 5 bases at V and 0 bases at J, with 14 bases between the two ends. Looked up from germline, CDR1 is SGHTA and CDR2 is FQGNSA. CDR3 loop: CASSGHGAQAKNIQYF. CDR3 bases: TGTGCCAGCAGCGGGCATGGCGCCCAAGCCAAAAACATTCAGTACTTC.

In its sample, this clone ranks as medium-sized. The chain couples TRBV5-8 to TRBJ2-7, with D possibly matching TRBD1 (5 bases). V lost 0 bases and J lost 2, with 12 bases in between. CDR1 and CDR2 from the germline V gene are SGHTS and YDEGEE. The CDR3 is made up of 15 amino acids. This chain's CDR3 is CASSLVSGLTYEQYF. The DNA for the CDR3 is TGTGCCAGCAGCTTGGTGTCAGGGCTTACCTACGAGCAGTACTTC.

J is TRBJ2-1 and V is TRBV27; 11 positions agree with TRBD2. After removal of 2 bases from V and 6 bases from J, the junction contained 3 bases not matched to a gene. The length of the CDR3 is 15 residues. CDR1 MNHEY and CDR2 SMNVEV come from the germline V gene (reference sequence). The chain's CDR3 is CASSLIAGGFNEQFF. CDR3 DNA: TGTGCCAGCAGTTTAATAGCGGGAGGGTTCAATGAGCAGTTCTTC.

CDR3 sequence: CASSSGTGPYEQYF. CDR3 in DNA: TGTGCCAGCAGCAGTGGGACAGGCCCCTACGAGCAGTACTTC. This sequence joins TRBV5-4 and TRBJ2-7, with 8 bases that match TRBD1. CDR3 length: 14 residues. The germline CDR1 and CDR2 sequences are SGHNT and YYREEE (reference sequence). Trimming removed 4 bases from V and 2 bases from J; junction bases left unmatched: 5.

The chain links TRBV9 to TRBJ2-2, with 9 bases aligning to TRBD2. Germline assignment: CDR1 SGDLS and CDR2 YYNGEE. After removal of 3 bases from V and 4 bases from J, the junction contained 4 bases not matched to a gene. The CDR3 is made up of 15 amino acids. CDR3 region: CASSAGGGVTGELFF. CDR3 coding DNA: TGTGCCAGCAGCGCTGGCGGGGGGGTCACCGGGGAGCTGTTTTTT.

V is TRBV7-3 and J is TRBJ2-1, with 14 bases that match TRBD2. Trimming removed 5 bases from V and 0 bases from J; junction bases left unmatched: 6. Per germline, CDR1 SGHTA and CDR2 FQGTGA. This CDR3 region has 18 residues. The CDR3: CASSVGLAGGFSYNEQFF. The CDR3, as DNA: TGTGCCAGCAGCGTTGGACTAGCGGGGGGTTTCTCCTACAATGAGCAGTTCTTC. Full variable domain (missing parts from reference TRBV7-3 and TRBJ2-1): GAGVSQTPSNKVTEKGKYVELRCDPISGHTALYWYRQSLGQGPEFLIYFQGTGAADDSGLPNDRFFAVRPEGSVSTLKIQRTERGDSAVYLCASSVGLAGGFSYNEQFFGPGTRLTVL.

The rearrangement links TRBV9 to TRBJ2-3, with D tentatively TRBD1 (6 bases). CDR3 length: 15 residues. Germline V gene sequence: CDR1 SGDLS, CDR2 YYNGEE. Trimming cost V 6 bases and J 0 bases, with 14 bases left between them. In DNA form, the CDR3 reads TGTGCCAGCACCCAGGGGACGACTAGCACAGATACGCAGTATTTT. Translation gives CASTQGTTSTDTQYF.

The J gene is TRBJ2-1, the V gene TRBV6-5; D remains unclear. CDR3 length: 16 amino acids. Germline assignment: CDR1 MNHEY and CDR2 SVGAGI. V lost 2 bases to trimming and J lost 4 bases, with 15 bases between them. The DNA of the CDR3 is TGTGCCAGCAGTTACGGCCAAAGGGTAGGGTACAATGAGCAGTTCTTC. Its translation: CASSYGQRVGYNEQFF.

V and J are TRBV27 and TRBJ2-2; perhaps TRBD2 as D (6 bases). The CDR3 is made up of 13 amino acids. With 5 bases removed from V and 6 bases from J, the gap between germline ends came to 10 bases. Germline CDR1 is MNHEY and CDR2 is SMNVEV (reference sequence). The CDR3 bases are TGTGCCAGCAGTATGACTAGATCCGGGGAGCTGTTTTTT. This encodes CASSMTRSGELFF.

CDR3 sequence: CAIRGRGGSYEQYF. The CDR3 DNA sequence: TGTGCCATCAGAGGTCGCGGGGGGTCCTACGAGCAGTACTTC. The chain couples TRBV10-3 to TRBJ2-7; 8 bases map to TRBD2. J was trimmed by 1 base and V by 6 bases; bases with no gene match: 5. CDR3 length: 14 residues. Germline V gene sequence: CDR1 ENHRY, CDR2 SYGVKD.

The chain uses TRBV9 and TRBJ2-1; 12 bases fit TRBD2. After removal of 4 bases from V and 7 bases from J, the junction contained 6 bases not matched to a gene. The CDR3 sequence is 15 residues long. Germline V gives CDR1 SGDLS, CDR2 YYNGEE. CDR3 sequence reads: CASSLTSGGRNEQFF. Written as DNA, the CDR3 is TGTGCCAGCAGCCTTACTAGCGGGGGGAGAAATGAGCAGTTCTTC.

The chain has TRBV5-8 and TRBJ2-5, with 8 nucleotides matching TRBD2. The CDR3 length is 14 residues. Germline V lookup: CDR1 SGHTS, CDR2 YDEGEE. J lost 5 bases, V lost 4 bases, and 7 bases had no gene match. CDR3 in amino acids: CASSSIGGGETQYF. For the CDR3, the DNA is TGTGCCAGCAGCAGCATAGGCGGGGGGGAGACCCAGTACTTC.

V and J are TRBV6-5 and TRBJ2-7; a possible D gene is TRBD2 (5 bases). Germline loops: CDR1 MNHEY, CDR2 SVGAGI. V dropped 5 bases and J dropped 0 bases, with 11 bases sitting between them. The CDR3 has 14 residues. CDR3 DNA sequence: TGTGCCAGCAGTCCCCTTGAGGGCTCCTACGAGCAGTACTTC. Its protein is CASSPLEGSYEQYF.

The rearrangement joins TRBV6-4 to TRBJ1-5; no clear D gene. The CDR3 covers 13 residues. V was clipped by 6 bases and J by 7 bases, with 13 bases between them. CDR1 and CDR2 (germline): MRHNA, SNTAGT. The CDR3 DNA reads TGTGCCAGCAGCCCCAGAGCCGACCAGCCCCAGCATTTT. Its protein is CASSPRADQPQHF.

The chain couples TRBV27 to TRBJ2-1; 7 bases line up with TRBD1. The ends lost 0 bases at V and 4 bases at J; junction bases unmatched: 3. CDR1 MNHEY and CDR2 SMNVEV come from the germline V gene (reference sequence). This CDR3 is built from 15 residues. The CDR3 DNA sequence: TGTGCCAGCAGTTTATCCGGGACAGTTTACAATGAGCAGTTCTTC. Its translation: CASSLSGTVYNEQFF.

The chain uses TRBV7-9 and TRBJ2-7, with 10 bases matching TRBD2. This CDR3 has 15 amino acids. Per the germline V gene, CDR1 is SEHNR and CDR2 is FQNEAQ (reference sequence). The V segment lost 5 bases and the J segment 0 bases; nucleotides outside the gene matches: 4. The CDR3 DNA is TGTGCCAGCAGCCCTCTAGCGGGAGACTCCTACGAGCAGTACTTC. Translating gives CASSPLAGDSYEQYF.

DNA for the CDR3: TGTGCCAGTAGTATGGGGCACGAGCAGTACTTC. As protein: CASSMGHEQYF. This chain connects TRBV19 to TRBJ2-7, with a weak D call TRBD1 (5 bases). Germline CDR1 and CDR2: LNHDA and SQIVND (reference sequence). V lost 3 bases and J 5 bases, leaving 5 bases between the germline ends. The CDR3 sequence is 11 residues long.

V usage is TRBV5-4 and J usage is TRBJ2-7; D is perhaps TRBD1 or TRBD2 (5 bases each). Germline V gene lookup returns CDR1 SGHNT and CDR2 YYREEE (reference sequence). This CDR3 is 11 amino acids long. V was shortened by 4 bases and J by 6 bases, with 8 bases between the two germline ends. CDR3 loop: CASSGGFEQYF. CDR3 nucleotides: TGTGCCAGCAGCGGGGGTTTCGAGCAGTACTTC.

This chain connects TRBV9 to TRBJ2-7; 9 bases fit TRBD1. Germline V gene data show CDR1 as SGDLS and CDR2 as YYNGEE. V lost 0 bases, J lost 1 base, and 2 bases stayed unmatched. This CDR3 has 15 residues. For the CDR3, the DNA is TGTGCCAGCAGCGTAGGGGGACAGGGATCCTACGAGCAGTACTTC. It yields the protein CASSVGGQGSYEQYF.

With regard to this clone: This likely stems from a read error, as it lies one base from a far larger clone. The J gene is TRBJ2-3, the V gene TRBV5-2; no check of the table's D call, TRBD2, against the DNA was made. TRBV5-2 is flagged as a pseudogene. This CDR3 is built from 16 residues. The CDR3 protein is CASSQDEVSTTDTQYF. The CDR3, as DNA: TGTGCCAGCAGCCAAGATGAGGTCTCCACGACAGATACGCAGTATTTT.

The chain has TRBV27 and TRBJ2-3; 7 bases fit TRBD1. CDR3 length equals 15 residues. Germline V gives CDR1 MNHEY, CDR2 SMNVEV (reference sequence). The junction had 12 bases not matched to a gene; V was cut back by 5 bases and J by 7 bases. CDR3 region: CASSPRLGGKNTQYF. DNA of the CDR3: TGTGCCAGCAGTCCCCGTCTAGGGGGCAAAAATACGCAGTATTTT.

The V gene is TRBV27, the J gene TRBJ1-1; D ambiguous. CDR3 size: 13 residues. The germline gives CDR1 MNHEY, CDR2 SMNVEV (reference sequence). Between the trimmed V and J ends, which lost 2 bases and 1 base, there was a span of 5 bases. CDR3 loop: CASSLAENTEAFF. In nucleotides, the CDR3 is TGTGCCAGCAGTTTAGCAGAGAACACTGAAGCTTTCTTT.

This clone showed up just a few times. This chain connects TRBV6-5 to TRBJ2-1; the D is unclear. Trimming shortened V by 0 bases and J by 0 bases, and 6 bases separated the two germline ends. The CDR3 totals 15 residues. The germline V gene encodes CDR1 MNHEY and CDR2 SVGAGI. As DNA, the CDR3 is TGTGCCAGCAGTTACTCACTCCACTCCTACAATGAGCAGTTCTTC. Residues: CASSYSLHSYNEQFF.